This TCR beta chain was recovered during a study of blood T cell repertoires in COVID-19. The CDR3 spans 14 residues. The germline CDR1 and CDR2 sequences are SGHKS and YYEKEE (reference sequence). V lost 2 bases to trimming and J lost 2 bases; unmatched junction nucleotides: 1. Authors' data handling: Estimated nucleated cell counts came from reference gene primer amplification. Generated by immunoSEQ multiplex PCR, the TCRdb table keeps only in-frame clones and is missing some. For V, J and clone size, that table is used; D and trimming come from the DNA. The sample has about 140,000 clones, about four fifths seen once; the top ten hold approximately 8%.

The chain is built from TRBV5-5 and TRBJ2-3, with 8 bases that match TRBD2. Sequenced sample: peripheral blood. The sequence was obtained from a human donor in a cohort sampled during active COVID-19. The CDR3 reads CASSLAGATDTQYF. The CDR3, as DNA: TGTGCCAGCAGCTTAGCGGGAGCCACAGATACGCAGTATTTT.